The clone carrying this T cell receptor (beta chain) was found a few times. Its matching antigen is unknown. The data originate from a study of naive and memory T cell subsets. Study-wide results and caveats: Between naive and memory subsets, TCR abundance power law exponents differed.

Both TRBC1 and TRBC2 were covered by a beta constant-region primer of two equimolar oligonucleotides. Four rounds of PCR amplified the ligated cDNA using nested alpha and beta constant-region primers plus SP2. The cDNA 3' end received a ligated single-stranded oligonucleotide carrying the SP2 primer and a 12-nucleotide UMI. Each CDR3 protein is one row after TCRdb ran MiXCR on the UMI-ligation and nested PCR reads. The sample includes approximately 80,000 distinct CDR3 sequences, about 9.9% seen only once; the top ten take around 1.3%. The CDR3 consists of 15 residues. The V gene's germline CDR1 is LGHDT and CDR2 YNNKEL (reference sequence). V lost 4 bases and J lost 2; bases outside the gene matches: 7. CD4 T cells were positively selected, then CD8 T cells from the CD4-negative fraction.

Material: naive CD8+ T cells from blood. This rearrangement joins TRBV3-1 to TRBJ2-7, with TRBD2 matching over 8 bases. The receptor was derived from a human donor in good health. As DNA, the CDR3 is TGTGCCAGCAGCCCACCAACTAGCGGAACCTACGAGCAGTACTTC. The encoded protein is CASSPPTSGTYEQYF.